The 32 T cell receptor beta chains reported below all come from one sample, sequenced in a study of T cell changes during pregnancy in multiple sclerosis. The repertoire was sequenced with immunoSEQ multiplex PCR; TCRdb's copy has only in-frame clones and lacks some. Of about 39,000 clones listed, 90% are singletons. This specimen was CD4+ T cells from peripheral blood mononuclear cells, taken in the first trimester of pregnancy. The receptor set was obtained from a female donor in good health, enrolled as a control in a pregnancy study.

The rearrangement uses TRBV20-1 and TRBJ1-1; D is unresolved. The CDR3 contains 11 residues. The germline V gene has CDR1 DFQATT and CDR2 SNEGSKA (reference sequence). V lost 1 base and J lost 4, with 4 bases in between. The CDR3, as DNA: TGCAGTGCTAGAGGGGCCACTGAAGCTTTCTTT. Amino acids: CSARGATEAFF.

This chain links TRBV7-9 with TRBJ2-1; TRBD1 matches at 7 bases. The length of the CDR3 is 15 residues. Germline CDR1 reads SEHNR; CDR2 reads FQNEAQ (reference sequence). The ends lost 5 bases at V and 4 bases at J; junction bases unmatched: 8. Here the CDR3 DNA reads TGTGCCAGCAGCCCACCGGGACAGCTATACAATGAGCAGTTCTTC. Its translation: CASSPPGQLYNEQFF.

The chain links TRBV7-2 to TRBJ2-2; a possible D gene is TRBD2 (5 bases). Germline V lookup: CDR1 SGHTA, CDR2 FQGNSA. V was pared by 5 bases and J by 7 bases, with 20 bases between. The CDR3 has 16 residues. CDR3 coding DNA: TGTGCCAGCAGCCCTCGAAGGGCCCCGGAGGTCGGGGAGCTGTTTTTT. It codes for CASSPRRAPEVGELFF.

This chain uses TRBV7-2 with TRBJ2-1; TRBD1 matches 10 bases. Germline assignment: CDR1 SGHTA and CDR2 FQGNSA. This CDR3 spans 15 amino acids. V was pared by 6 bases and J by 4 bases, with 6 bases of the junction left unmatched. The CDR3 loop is CASSYRDRGYNEQFF. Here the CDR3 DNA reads TGTGCCAGCAGTTATAGGGACAGGGGTTACAATGAGCAGTTCTTC.

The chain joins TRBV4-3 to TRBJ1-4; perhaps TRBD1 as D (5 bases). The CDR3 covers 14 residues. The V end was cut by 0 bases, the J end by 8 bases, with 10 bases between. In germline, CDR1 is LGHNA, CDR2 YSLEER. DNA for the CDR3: TGCGCCAGCAGCCAAGAGGGACTCAAGGAAAAACTGTTTTTT. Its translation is CASSQEGLKEKLFF.

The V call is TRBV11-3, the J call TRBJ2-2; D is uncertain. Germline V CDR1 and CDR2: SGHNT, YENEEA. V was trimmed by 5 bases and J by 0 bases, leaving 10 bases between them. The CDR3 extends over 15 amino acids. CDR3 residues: CASSPSTTNTGELFF. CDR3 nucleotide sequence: TGTGCCAGCAGCCCTTCGACAACGAACACCGGGGAGCTGTTTTTT.

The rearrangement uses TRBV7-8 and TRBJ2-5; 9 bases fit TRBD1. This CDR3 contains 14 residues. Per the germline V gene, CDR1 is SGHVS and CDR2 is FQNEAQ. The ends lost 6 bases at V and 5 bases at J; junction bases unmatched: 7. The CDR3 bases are TGTGCCAGCAGATACAGGGGGCGGCCGGAGACCCAGTACTTC. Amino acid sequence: CASRYRGRPETQYF.

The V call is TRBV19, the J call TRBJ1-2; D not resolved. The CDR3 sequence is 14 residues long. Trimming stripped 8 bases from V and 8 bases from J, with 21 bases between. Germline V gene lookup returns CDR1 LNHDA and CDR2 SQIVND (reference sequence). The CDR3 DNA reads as TGTGCCAGTGTGGGTCCGGGATCATGGAACGGCTACACCTTC. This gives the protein CASVGPGSWNGYTF.

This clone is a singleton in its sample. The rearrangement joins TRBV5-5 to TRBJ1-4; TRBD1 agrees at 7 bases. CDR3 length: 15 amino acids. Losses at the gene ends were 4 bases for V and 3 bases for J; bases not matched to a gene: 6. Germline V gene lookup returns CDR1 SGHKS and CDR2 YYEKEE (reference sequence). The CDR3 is CASSKAGTANEKLFF. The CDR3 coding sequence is TGTGCCAGCAGCAAGGCAGGGACAGCTAATGAAAAACTGTTTTTT.

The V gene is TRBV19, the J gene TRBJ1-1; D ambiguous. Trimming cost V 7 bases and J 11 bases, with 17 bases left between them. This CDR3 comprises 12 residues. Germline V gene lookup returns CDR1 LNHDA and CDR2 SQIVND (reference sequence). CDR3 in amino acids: CASTDGTRAAFF. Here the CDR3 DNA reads TGTGCCAGTACAGACGGCACGCGAGCGGCTTTCTTT.

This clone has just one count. CDR3 sequence reads: CASSLAQGGDTEAFF. The CDR3, as DNA: TGTGCCAGCAGCTTAGCGCAGGGCGGGGACACTGAAGCTTTCTTT. The rearrangement uses TRBV7-9 and TRBJ1-1; weak D call: TRBD1 (5 bases). V was clipped by 0 bases and J by 3 bases, with 11 bases between them. CDR3 length equals 15 residues. Per germline, CDR1 SEHNR and CDR2 FQNEAQ (reference sequence).

The CDR3 protein is CSVGPGHHTDTQYF. In DNA, the CDR3 is TGCAGCGTTGGGCCGGGACACCACACAGATACGCAGTATTTT. The V and J genes are TRBV29-1 and TRBJ2-3, with D maybe TRBD1 (6 bases). Germline V lookup: CDR1 SQVTM, CDR2 ANQGSEA. This CDR3 has 14 residues. Trimming took off 4 bases at V and 2 bases at J, with 13 bases between the two ends.

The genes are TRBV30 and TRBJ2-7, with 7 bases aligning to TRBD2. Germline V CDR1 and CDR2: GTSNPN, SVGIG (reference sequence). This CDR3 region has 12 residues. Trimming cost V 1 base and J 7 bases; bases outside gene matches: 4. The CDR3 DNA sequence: TGTGCCTGGAGTGGAGGAGCGGGGGAGCAGTACTTC. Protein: CAWSGGAGEQYF.

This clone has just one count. CDR3 in DNA: TGCGCCAGCAGCCAAAGACAGGGGTCACCCCTCCACTTT. Translated, it gives CASSQRQGSPLHF. The chain recombines TRBV5-1 with TRBJ1-6; 8 bases align to TRBD1. Trimming at V came to 4 bases and at J to 10 bases, leaving 4 bases not matched to a gene. The V gene's germline CDR1 is SGHRS and CDR2 YFSETQ. The CDR3 has 13 residues.

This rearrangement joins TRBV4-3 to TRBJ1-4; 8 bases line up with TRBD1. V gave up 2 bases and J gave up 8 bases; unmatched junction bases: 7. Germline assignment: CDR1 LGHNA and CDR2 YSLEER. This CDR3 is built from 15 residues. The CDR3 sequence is CASSQTQGAREKLFF. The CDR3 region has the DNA TGCGCCAGCAGCCAAACCCAGGGGGCAAGAGAAAAACTGTTTTTT.

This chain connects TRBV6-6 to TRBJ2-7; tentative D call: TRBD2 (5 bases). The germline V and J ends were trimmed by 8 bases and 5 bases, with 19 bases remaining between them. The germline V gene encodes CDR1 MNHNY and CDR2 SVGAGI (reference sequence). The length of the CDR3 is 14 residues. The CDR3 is CASLDRGGVDEQYF. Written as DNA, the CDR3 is TGTGCCAGCCTTGACCGGGGTGGGGTCGACGAGCAGTACTTC.

In DNA form, the CDR3 reads TGTGCCAGCAGTGAAGCCTACAGGGGCTCGGGTGGCTACACCTTC. Translation: CASSEAYRGSGGYTF. V gene TRBV2 combines with J gene TRBJ1-2, with TRBD1 matching over 7 bases. V shed 0 bases and J 7 bases; nucleotides not matched to a gene: 8. Germline V CDR1 and CDR2: SNHLY, FYNNEI. CDR3 size: 15 residues.

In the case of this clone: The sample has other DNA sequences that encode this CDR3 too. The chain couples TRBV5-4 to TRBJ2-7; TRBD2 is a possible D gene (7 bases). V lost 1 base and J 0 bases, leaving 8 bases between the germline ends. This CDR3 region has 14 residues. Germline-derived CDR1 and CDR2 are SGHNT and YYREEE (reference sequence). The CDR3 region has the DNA TGTGCCAGCAGCTTGCGGGGGGCCTCCTACGAGCAGTACTTC. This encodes CASSLRGASYEQYF.

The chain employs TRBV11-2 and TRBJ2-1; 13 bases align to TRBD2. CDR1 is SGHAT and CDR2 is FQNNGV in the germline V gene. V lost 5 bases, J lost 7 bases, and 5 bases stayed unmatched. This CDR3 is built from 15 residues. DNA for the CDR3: TGTGCCAGCAGCAAGGGGACTAGCGGGGTTAATGAGCAGTTCTTC. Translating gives CASSKGTSGVNEQFF.

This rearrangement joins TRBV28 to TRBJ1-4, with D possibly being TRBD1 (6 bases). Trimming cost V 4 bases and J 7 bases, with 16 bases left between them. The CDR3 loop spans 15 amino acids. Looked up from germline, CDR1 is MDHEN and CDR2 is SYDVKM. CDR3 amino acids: CASSSPLQGSEKLFF. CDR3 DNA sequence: TGTGCCAGCAGTTCCCCGCTCCAGGGGAGTGAAAAACTGTTTTTT.

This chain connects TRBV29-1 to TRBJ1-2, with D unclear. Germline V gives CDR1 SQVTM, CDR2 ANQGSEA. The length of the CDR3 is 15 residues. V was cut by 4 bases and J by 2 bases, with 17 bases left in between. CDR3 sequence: CSVGIWQRLNYGYTF. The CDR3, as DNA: TGCAGCGTTGGGATCTGGCAGAGACTCAACTATGGCTACACCTTC.

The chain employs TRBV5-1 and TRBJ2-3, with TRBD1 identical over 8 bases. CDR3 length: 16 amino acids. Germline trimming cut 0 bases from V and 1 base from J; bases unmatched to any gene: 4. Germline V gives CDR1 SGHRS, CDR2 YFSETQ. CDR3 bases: TGCGCCAGCAGCTTGGAGGACAGGGCCGGCACAGATACGCAGTATTTT. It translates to CASSLEDRAGTDTQYF.

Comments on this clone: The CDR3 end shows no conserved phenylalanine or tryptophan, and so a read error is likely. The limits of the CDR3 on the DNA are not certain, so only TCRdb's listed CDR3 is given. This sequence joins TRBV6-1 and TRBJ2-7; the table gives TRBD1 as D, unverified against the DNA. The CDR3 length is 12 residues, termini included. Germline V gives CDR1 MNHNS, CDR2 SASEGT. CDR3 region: CASSERTGGVST.

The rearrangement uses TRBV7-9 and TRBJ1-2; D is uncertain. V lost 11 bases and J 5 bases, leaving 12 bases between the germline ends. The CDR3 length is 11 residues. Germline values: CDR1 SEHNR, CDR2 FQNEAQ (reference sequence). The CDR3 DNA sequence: TGTGCCTTCCAGGTTTCTTATGGCTACACCTTC. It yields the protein CAFQVSYGYTF.

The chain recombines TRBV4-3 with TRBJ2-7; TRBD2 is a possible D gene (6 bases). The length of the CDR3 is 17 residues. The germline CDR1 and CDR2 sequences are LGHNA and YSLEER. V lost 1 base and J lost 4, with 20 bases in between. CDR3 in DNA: TGCGCCAGCAGCCAAGGCCCCCGGCAGGGAGGACCTTACGAGCAGTACTTC. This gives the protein CASSQGPRQGGPYEQYF.

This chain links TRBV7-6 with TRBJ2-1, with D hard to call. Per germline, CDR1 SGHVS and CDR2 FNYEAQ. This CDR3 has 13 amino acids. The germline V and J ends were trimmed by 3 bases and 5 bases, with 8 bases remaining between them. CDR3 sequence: CASSFGTNNEQFF. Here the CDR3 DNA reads TGTGCCAGCAGCTTCGGTACGAACAATGAGCAGTTCTTC.

This CDR3 is CASSATGESTEAFF. As DNA, the CDR3 is TGTGCCAGCTCAGCAACAGGGGAGAGCACTGAAGCTTTCTTT. The chain employs TRBV18 and TRBJ1-1; TRBD1 matches 7 bases. The CDR3 covers 14 residues. CDR1 KGHSH and CDR2 LQKENI come from the germline V gene. With 5 bases clipped from V and 4 bases from J, the junction kept 7 bases outside the gene matches.

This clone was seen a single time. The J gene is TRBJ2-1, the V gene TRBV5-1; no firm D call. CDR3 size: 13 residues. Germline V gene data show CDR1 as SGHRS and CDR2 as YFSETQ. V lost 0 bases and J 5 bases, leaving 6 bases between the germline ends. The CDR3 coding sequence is TGCGCCAGCAGCTTGGGGCCACACAATGAGCAGTTCTTC. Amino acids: CASSLGPHNEQFF.

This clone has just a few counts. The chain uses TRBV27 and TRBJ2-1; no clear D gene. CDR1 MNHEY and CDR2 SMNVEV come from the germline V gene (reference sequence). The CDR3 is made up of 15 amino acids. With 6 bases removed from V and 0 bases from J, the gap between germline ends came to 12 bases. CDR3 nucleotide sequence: TGTGCCAGCAGCCCACGGAGAAGCTCCTACAATGAGCAGTTCTTC. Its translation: CASSPRRSSYNEQFF.

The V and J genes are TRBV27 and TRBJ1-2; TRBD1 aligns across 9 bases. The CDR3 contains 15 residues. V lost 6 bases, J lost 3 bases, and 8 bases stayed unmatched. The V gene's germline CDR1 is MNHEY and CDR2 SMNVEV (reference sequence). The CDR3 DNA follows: TGTGCCAGCAGCACCCCGGGACAGGGCCACTATGGCTACACCTTC. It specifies CASSTPGQGHYGYTF.

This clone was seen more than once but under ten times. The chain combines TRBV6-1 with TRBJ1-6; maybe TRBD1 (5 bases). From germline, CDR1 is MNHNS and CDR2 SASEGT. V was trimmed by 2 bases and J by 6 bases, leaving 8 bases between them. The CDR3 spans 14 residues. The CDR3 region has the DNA TGTGCCAGCAGTGAAATTCAGGGTAATTCACCCCTCCACTTT. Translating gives CASSEIQGNSPLHF.

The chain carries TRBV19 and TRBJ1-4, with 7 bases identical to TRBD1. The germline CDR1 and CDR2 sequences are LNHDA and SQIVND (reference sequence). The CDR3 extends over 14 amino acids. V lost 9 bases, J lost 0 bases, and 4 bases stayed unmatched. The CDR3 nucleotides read TGTGCCAGCCATACAGGGGCAACTAATGAAAAACTGTTTTTT. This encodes CASHTGATNEKLFF.